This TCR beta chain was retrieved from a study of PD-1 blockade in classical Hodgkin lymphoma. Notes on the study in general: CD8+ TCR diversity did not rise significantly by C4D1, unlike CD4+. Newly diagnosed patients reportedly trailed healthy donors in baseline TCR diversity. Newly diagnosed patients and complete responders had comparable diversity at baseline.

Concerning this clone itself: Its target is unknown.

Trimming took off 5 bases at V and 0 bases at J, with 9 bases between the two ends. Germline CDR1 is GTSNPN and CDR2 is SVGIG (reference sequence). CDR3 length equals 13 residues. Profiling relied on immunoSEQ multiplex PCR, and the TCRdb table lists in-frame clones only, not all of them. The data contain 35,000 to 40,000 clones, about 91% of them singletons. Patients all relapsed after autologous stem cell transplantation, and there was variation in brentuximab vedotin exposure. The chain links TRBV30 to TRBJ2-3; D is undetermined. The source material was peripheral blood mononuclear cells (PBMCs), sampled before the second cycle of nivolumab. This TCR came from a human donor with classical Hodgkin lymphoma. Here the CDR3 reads CAWGPGSTDTQYF. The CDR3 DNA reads TGTGCCTGGGGCCCCGGCAGCACAGATACGCAGTATTTT.